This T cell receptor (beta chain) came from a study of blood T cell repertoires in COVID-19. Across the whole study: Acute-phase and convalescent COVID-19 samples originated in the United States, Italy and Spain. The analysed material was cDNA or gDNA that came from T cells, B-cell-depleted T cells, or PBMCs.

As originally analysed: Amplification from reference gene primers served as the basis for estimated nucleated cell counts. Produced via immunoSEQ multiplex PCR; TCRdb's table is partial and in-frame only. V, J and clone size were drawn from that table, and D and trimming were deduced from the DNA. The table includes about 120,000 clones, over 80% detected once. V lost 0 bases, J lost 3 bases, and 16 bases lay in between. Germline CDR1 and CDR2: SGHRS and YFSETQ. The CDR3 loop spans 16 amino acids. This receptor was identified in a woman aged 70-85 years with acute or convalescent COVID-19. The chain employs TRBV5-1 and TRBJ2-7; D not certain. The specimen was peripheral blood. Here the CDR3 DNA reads TGCGCCAGCAGCTTGGCTCCCCCGCCCGGTCGCTACGAGCAGTACTTC. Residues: CASSLAPPPGRYEQYF.